This TCR beta chain was recorded in a study of blood T cell repertoires in COVID-19. Across the study: Samples of COVID-19 (acute and convalescent) were obtained from the United States, Italy and Spain. T cells, B-cell-depleted T cells, or PBMCs supplied cDNA or gDNA.

V was cut by 6 bases and J by 4 bases, with 19 bases left in between. This CDR3 is built from 16 residues. In the authors' workflow: Amplified reference gene primers provided the basis for estimating nucleated cell counts. The table came from immunoSEQ multiplex PCR; TCRdb's copy has only in-frame clones and leaves some out. That table gives V, J and clone size, and the DNA gave D and trimming. The sample yields roughly 150,000 clones, around 80% seen once. This sequence was found in a woman in her forties or fifties in a cohort sampled during active or convalescent COVID-19. Sequenced: peripheral blood. J is TRBJ1-3 and V is TRBV6-7; no clear D. TRBV6-7 is an open reading frame whose function is uncertain. The CDR3 DNA reads TGTGCCAGCAGACGCCCCCGGGGATCGGAAGGAAACACCATATATTTT. It translates to CASRRPRGSEGNTIYF.